These T cell receptor beta chains were read from a single sample in a study of T cell responses to AZD1222 COVID-19 vaccine. Libraries were prepared by immunoSEQ multiplex PCR; TCRdb keeps only in-frame clonotypes and omits some of them. This sample has about 160,000 clones, with around 93% found just once. This material consisted of peripheral blood, taken on day 0 of AZD1222 vaccination. Receptors were obtained from an adult in good health. Both conserved end residues are part of each CDR3. The order of the fields is V gene, clone size, D gene, J gene, CDR3 protein, CDR3 DNA. The D gene is left open where the match is weak. The size of a clone is reported for some rows only, either as once, few or many, or as a class for expanded clones.

>TRBV2|NA|TRBD1|TRBJ1-5
CASNRDRGSSQHF
TGTGCCAGCAACCGGGACAGGGGGTCCTCCCAGCATTTT
>TRBV19|NA|TRBD1|TRBJ1-1
CASREPGQGWDTEAFF
TGTGCCAGTAGGGAACCGGGACAGGGGTGGGACACTGAAGCTTTCTTT
>TRBV28|NA|NA|TRBJ1-2
CASSLSFLQGYTF
TGTGCCAGCAGTTTGTCCTTCTTGCAAGGCTACACCTTC
>TRBV28|NA|NA|TRBJ2-2
CASHFNGELFF
TGTGCCAGCCACTTTAACGGGGAGCTGTTTTTT
>TRBV6-5|NA|TRBD2|TRBJ2-7
CASTPGTSGTYEQYF
TGTGCCAGCACCCCCGGGACTAGCGGTACCTACGAGCAGTACTTC
>TRBV6-1|NA|NA|TRBJ2-7
CASSESQGGYEQYF
TGTGCCAGCAGTGAATCCCAGGGGGGGTACGAGCAGTACTTC
>TRBV2|NA|NA|TRBJ1-6
CASTGRRGGSPLHF
TGTGCCAGCACGGGGAGACGGGGGGGTTCACCCCTCCACTTT
>TRBV23-1|NA|NA|TRBJ2-7
CASSQESSRAPVYEQYF
TGCGCCAGCAGTCAGGAATCATCGAGGGCCCCAGTCTACGAGCAGTACTTC
>TRBV6-1|few|NA|TRBJ1-1
CASSEAGGGETMNTEAFF
TGTGCCAGCAGTGAAGCTGGAGGGGGGGAGACCATGAACACTGAAGCTTTCTTT
>TRBV28|NA|NA|TRBJ2-7
CASSPHKYSEQYF
TGTGCCAGCAGTCCTCACAAGTACAGCGAGCAGTACTTC
>TRBV7-6|NA|TRBD2|TRBJ2-1
CASSPRLAGGYNEQFF
TGTGCCAGCAGCCCTCGACTAGCGGGAGGCTACAATGAGCAGTTCTTC
>TRBV5-5|NA|TRBD1|TRBJ1-1
CASSPGQGNTEAFF
TGTGCCAGCAGCCCGGGACAGGGGAACACTGAAGCTTTCTTT
>TRBV6-2/TRBV6-3|few|NA|TRBJ2-7
CASSYSGGGEQYF
TGTGCCAGCAGTTACTCTGGTGGCGGCGAGCAGTACTTC
>TRBV4-3|NA|NA|TRBJ2-6
CASSQESGTGANVLTF
TGCGCCAGCAGCCAAGAATCCGGAACTGGGGCCAACGTCCTGACTTTC
>TRBV19|NA|NA|TRBJ2-1
CASSIVLQGTYNEQFF
TGTGCCAGTAGTATAGTTCTCCAGGGAACCTACAATGAGCAGTTCTTC
>TRBV27|NA|NA|TRBJ2-5
CASGSSRKTQYF
TGTGCCAGCGGGTCGAGTAGAAAGACCCAGTACTTC
>TRBV30|NA|NA|TRBJ1-4
CAWSVRGGKLFF
TGTGCCTGGAGTGTACGAGGGGGGAAACTGTTTTTT
>TRBV2|NA|NA|TRBJ2-5
CASVIGRQETQYF
TGTGCCAGCGTGATTGGCAGGCAAGAGACCCAGTACTTC
>TRBV30|NA|TRBD1|TRBJ2-5
CAWSSGQGSGETQYF
TGTGCCTGGAGTTCCGGACAGGGGAGTGGAGAGACCCAGTACTTC
>TRBV19|NA|NA|TRBJ1-1
CASSPVMNTEAFF
TGTGCCAGTAGTCCAGTCATGAACACTGAAGCTTTCTTT
>TRBV15|few|NA|TRBJ1-5
CATSRQGLNQPQHF
TGTGCCACCAGCAGACAGGGGTTAAATCAGCCCCAGCATTTT
>TRBV28|NA|NA|TRBJ1-1
CASNPGGYTEAFF
TGTGCCAGCAACCCGGGAGGATACACTGAAGCTTTCTTT
>TRBV5-1|NA|TRBD1|TRBJ1-3
CASSLQTGGISGNTIYF
TGCGCCAGCAGCCTTCAGACAGGGGGAATTAGTGGAAACACCATATATTTT
>TRBV6-1|NA|NA|TRBJ2-7
CASSVQGGGPPYEQYF
TGTGCCAGCAGTGTGCAAGGTGGGGGACCCCCCTACGAGCAGTACTTC
>TRBV9|once|TRBD2|TRBJ2-2
CASSFPGLAAGELFF
TGTGCCAGCAGCTTCCCGGGACTAGCTGCCGGGGAGCTGTTTTTT
>TRBV28|few|TRBD2|TRBJ2-1
CASSFGDGRAGTLSWNEQFF
TGTGCCAGCAGTTTCGGTGATGGGAGAGCGGGGACCCTCTCGTGGAATGAGCAGTTCTTC
>TRBV7-2|NA|NA|TRBJ2-7
CASSHPSPYEQYF
TGTGCCAGCAGCCATCCTTCTCCCTACGAGCAGTACTTC
>TRBV7-3|NA|NA|TRBJ1-1
CASSLGAANTEAFF
TGTGCCAGCAGCTTAGGGGCGGCGAACACTGAAGCTTTCTTT
>TRBV28|NA|NA|TRBJ1-1
CASSFPGGRLNTEAFF
TGTGCCAGCAGTTTCCCAGGCGGCCGTTTGAACACTGAAGCTTTCTTT
>TRBV28|NA|NA|TRBJ2-5
CASSSQGTRNQETQYF
TGTGCCAGCAGTTCGCAGGGTACTCGAAACCAAGAGACCCAGTACTTC
>TRBV2|NA|NA|TRBJ1-2
CASRGGSVGYTF
TGTGCCAGCAGGGGCGGGTCGGTTGGCTACACCTTC
>TRBV6-2/TRBV6-3|NA|NA|TRBJ2-7
CASSYFREYEQYF
TGTGCCAGCAGTTACTTTCGGGAGTACGAGCAGTACTTC
>TRBV28|once|TRBD1|TRBJ1-2
CASSPLGTGVHGYTF
TGTGCCAGCAGTCCCCTCGGGACAGGGGTTCATGGCTACACCTTC
>TRBV9|NA|NA|TRBJ1-4
CASSGLPDGEKLFF
TGTGCCAGCAGCGGGCTTCCCGACGGAGAAAAACTGTTTTTT
>TRBV10-3|NA|NA|TRBJ1-1
CAITPDRMNTEAFF
TGTGCCATCACGCCGGACAGAATGAACACTGAAGCTTTCTTT
>TRBV7-2|NA|NA|TRBJ1-1
CASSFTENTEAFF
TGTGCCAGCAGCTTCACAGAGAACACTGAAGCTTTCTTT
>TRBV3-1/TRBV3-2|NA|NA|TRBJ1-2
CASSLQGSSGYTF
TGTGCCAGCAGCTTACAGGGCTCAAGTGGCTACACCTTC
>TRBV2|NA|NA|TRBJ2-7
CASSAGTPYEQYF
TGTGCCAGCAGCGCCGGGACCCCCTACGAGCAGTACTTC
>TRBV2|NA|NA|TRBJ1-5
CASRPTRSNQPQHF
TGTGCCAGCAGACCTACACGAAGCAATCAGCCCCAGCATTTT
>TRBV19|NA|TRBD2|TRBJ2-1
CASRGLAMNEQFF
TGTGCCAGTAGGGGACTAGCGATGAATGAGCAGTTCTTC
>TRBV7-2|NA|NA|TRBJ1-1
CASSLVGTNTEAFF
TGTGCCAGCAGCTTAGTTGGCACGAACACTGAAGCTTTCTTT
>TRBV12-3/TRBV12-4|NA|NA|TRBJ1-2
CASSIREDYGYTF
TGTGCCAGCAGTATCCGGGAGGACTATGGCTACACCTTC
>TRBV27|NA|NA|TRBJ1-4
CASSSRVTATNEKLFF
TGTGCCAGCAGTTCCAGGGTCACGGCAACTAATGAAAAACTGTTTTTT
>TRBV5-1|NA|NA|TRBJ2-5
CASSRMGSLWIETQYF
TGCGCCAGCAGCCGCATGGGATCACTATGGATCGAGACCCAGTACTTC
>TRBV6-2/TRBV6-3|NA|NA|TRBJ1-5
CASSYSVGTGNQPQHF
TGTGCCAGCAGTTACTCCGTGGGTACGGGCAATCAGCCCCAGCATTTT
>TRBV12-3/TRBV12-4|NA|NA|TRBJ2-2
CASSLQGTGELFF
TGTGCCAGCAGTTTACAGGGAACCGGGGAGCTGTTTTTT
>TRBV5-4|NA|TRBD2|TRBJ2-1
CASSWGLAGGNEQFF
TGTGCCAGCAGCTGGGGACTAGCGGGGGGCAATGAGCAGTTCTTC
>TRBV5-6|NA|NA|TRBJ1-1
CASSLGTGEAFF
TGTGCCAGCAGCTTAGGTACAGGGGAAGCTTTCTTT
>TRBV7-2|NA|NA|TRBJ1-2
CASSLVVREPGGYGYTF
TGTGCCAGCAGCTTAGTTGTAAGAGAGCCTGGTGGGTATGGCTACACCTTC
>TRBV28|NA|NA|TRBJ2-7
CASQGQLYEQYF
TGTGCTTCACAAGGACAGTTATACGAGCAGTACTTC
>TRBV27|NA|NA|TRBJ1-4
CASSPTLTNEKLFF
TGTGCCAGCAGTCCGACCCTTACTAATGAAAAACTGTTTTTT
>TRBV30|NA|TRBD1|TRBJ1-5
CAWSPDRGRGQPQHF
TGTGCCTGGAGTCCGGACAGGGGGCGCGGTCAGCCCCAGCATTTT
>TRBV24-1|NA|TRBD1|TRBJ1-1
CATSDPGTGDTEAFF
TGTGCCACCAGTGATCCCGGGACAGGGGACACTGAAGCTTTCTTT
>TRBV20-1|NA|NA|TRBJ2-1
CSASHSGTDEQFF
TGCAGTGCTAGTCATAGCGGGACAGATGAGCAGTTCTTC
>TRBV5-1|NA|NA|TRBJ2-1
CASSLIWGGRDEQFF
TGCGCCAGCAGCTTGATTTGGGGGGGGCGCGATGAGCAGTTCTTC